A single sample is the source of the 25 T cell receptor beta chains below, sequenced in a study of metastatic and nonmetastatic thyroid tumors. TCRdb ran MiXCR on the PCR reads. The sample holds fewer than 6,000 clones, 30% to 35% seen once. Each patient came to thyroid surgery without any prior treatment (of any kind). Specimen: adjacent normal tissue. The receptors originated from a female donor with papillary thyroid cancer or a benign thyroid nodule (not recorded which). Some clones in this sample may be carry-over from other donors' samples.

This clone rates as medium-sized. The rearrangement uses TRBV5-1 and TRBJ2-5; D perhaps matches TRBD2 (7 bases). V gave up 0 bases and J gave up 5 bases, with 14 bases separating them. The V gene's germline CDR1 is SGHRS and CDR2 YFSETQ. The CDR3 contains 15 residues. The CDR3 DNA follows: TGCGCCAGCAGCTTGGAAGGGGGGGCGAGGGAGACCCAGTACTTC. It is translated as CASSLEGGARETQYF. The full variable domain, rest sourced from reference TRBV5-1 and TRBJ2-5, is KAGVTQTPRYLIKTRGQQVTLSCSPISGHRSVSWYQQTPGQGLQFLFEYFSETQRNKGNFPGRFSGRQFSNSRSEMNVSTLELGDSALYLCASSLEGGARETQYFGPGTRLLVL.

The gene calls are TRBV20-1 and TRBJ2-1, with D possibly called TRBD1 or TRBD2 (6 bases each). Germline CDR1 reads DFQATT; CDR2 reads SNEGSKA (reference sequence). V was shortened by 4 bases and J by 7 bases, with 14 bases between the two germline ends. This CDR3 contains 13 residues. The CDR3 protein is CSATSGGRNEQFF. CDR3 bases: TGCAGTGCTACCTCTGGGGGGCGTAATGAGCAGTTCTTC.

This clone is labeled medium-sized. The CDR3 loop is CASSFGRFGGDYGYTF. The CDR3 coding sequence is TGTGCCAGCAGTTTTGGTCGGTTCGGCGGAGATTATGGCTACACCTTC. V usage is TRBV5-6 and J usage is TRBJ1-2; no firm D call. V was shortened by 5 bases and J by 5 bases, with 22 bases between the two germline ends. There are 16 residues in the CDR3. CDR1 is SGHDT and CDR2 is YYEEEE in the germline V gene.

The chain links TRBV5-1 to TRBJ2-2, with 10 bases fitting TRBD1. CDR1 and CDR2 (germline): SGHRS, YFSETQ. The V and J ends lost 4 bases and 1 base, in that order; junction bases with no gene match: 1. This CDR3 is built from 15 residues. In nucleotides, the CDR3 is TGCGCCAGCAGCCGGGACAGGGGGAACACCGGGGAGCTGTTTTTT. This sequence encodes CASSRDRGNTGELFF.

In DNA form, the CDR3 reads TGTGCCAGCAGCTGGACCCATTTGGGGCGGGCCAATTACAATGAGCAGTTCTTC. It translates to CASSWTHLGRANYNEQFF. This chain joins TRBV5-4 and TRBJ2-1; D possibly uses TRBD1 or TRBD2 (5 bases each). Trimming took 3 bases from V and 4 from J, leaving 23 bases between them. The CDR3 extends over 18 amino acids. Germline CDR1 is SGHNT and CDR2 is YYREEE (reference sequence).

The sample holds a few counts of this clone. A much larger clone sits a single nucleotide away, making a read error possible. The gene calls are TRBV15 and TRBJ2-7; D call uncertain. Germline V gene sequence: CDR1 LNHNV, CDR2 YYDKDF (reference sequence). The CDR3 covers 12 residues. The DNA for the CDR3 is TGTGCCACCGGCAGAGATGAGACCGAGCAGTACTTC. Amino acids: CATGRDETEQYF.

The J gene is TRBJ1-1, the V gene TRBV11-2; the D gene is possibly TRBD1 (5 bases). The V and J ends lost 2 bases and 6 bases respectively, with 10 bases between them. The germline V gene encodes CDR1 SGHAT and CDR2 FQNNGV. The CDR3 covers 13 residues. The CDR3 nucleotides read TGTGCCAGCAGCTTATGGGGGATCCCTGAAGCTTTCTTT. This gives the protein CASSLWGIPEAFF.

The V and J genes are TRBV20-1 and TRBJ1-2; the D gene is possibly TRBD1 (5 bases). Germline lookup yields CDR1 DFQATT and CDR2 SNEGSKA (reference sequence). The CDR3 contains 15 residues. Trimming shortened V by 0 bases and J by 0 bases, and 11 bases separated the two germline ends. The CDR3 DNA sequence: TGCAGTGCTAGAGATGGGAGACAGCCTAACTATGGCTACACCTTC. Translation: CSARDGRQPNYGYTF.

The chain recombines TRBV6-2 or TRBV6-3 with TRBJ1-2; D possibly corresponds to TRBD1 (5 bases). Germline V gene lookup returns CDR1 MNHEY and CDR2 SVGEGT. V lost 0 bases to trimming and J lost 4 bases, with 12 bases between them. The CDR3 extends over 15 amino acids. CDR3 amino acids: CASSYSAGGTYGYTF. CDR3 in DNA: TGTGCCAGCAGTTACTCGGCAGGTGGGACCTATGGCTACACCTTC.

CDR3 sequence (DNA): TGCAGTGCACCTGACAGGGGGGATGGAGGCTACACCTTC. Translation gives CSAPDRGDGGYTF. The chain carries TRBV20-1 and TRBJ1-2; TRBD1 matches at 9 bases. V lost 6 bases to trimming and J lost 8 bases; unmatched junction nucleotides: 10. The CDR3 covers 13 residues. Germline V gene lookup returns CDR1 DFQATT and CDR2 SNEGSKA (reference sequence).

The rearrangement links TRBV3-1 to TRBJ2-2; D is uncertain. This CDR3 has 14 amino acids. The V gene lost 4 bases and the J gene lost 5 bases, with 11 bases spanning the gap. Germline CDR1 is LGHDT and CDR2 is YNNKEL (reference sequence). Written as DNA, the CDR3 is TGTGCCAGCAGCCCTCGCCTTCAAACCGGGGAGCTGTTTTTT. It specifies CASSPRLQTGELFF. Variable domain in full (rest from reference TRBV3-1 and TRBJ2-2): DTAVSQTPKYLVTQMGNDKSIKCEQNLGHDTMYWYKQDSKKFLKIMFSYNNKELIINETVPNRFSPKSPDKAHLNLHINSLELGDSAVYFCASSPRLQTGELFFGEGSRLTVL.

In its sample, this clone was seen a few times. The chain recombines TRBV6-1 with TRBJ2-7; D might be TRBD1 (5 bases). There are 15 residues in the CDR3. V was clipped by 5 bases and J by 0 bases, with 14 bases between them. Germline V gene sequence: CDR1 MNHNS, CDR2 SASEGT. The DNA of the CDR3 is TGTGCCAGCAGTCCCGACAGATTTCCCTCCTACGAGCAGTACTTC. Translated: CASSPDRFPSYEQYF.

The chain recombines TRBV27 with TRBJ1-2; no reliable D call. This CDR3 has 18 residues. The V and J ends lost 3 bases and 1 base respectively, with 21 bases between them. Germline CDR1 is MNHEY and CDR2 is SMNVEV (reference sequence). The CDR3 coding sequence is TGTGCCAGCAGTTTCTATCTACGGAGGGCAGACGTTAACTATGGCTACACCTTC. Protein product: CASSFYLRRADVNYGYTF.

The V call is TRBV6-2 or TRBV6-3, the J call TRBJ2-2; 13 bases match TRBD2. From germline, CDR1 is MNHEY and CDR2 SVGEGT. The CDR3 has 15 residues. V lost 7 bases to trimming and J lost 4 bases; unmatched junction nucleotides: 3. The CDR3 region is CASTGLAGATGELFF. Written as DNA, the CDR3 is TGTGCCAGCACCGGACTAGCGGGAGCCACCGGGGAGCTGTTTTTT.

By its share, this clone is large. This chain uses TRBV19 with TRBJ1-5; TRBD1 matches at 8 bases. V shed 4 bases, J shed 2 bases, and the junction held 1 base outside the gene matches. The CDR3 covers 14 residues. The germline CDR1 and CDR2 sequences are LNHDA and SQIVND (reference sequence). Here the CDR3 DNA reads TGTGCCAGTAGTAAGGGACAGGGCAATCAGCCCCAGCATTTT. Amino acids: CASSKGQGNQPQHF.

About this clone: One junction end disagrees with the germline gene, perhaps due to a read error. The rearrangement links TRBV6-1 to TRBJ1-5, with a possible D match to TRBD1 (5 bases). This CDR3 is 17 amino acids long. In germline, CDR1 is MNHNS, CDR2 SASEGT. CDR3 region: CASSEGGGSGSRQLQHF. The CDR3 region has the DNA TGTGCCAGCAGTGAAGGTGGGGGGAGCGGGTCTAGACAGCTCCAGCATTTT.

The chain links TRBV7-3 to TRBJ2-1, with 10 bases matching TRBD2. Germline V gene data show CDR1 as SGHTA and CDR2 as FQGTGA. Germline trimming cut 2 bases from V and 7 bases from J; bases unmatched to any gene: 5. The CDR3 sequence is 15 residues long. The CDR3 DNA is TGTGCCAGCAGCTTACTAGCGGGAGATGGAAATGAGCAGTTCTTC. Translated: CASSLLAGDGNEQFF.

This clone has a handful of counts. The CDR3 is CASSYSGPNYGYTF. The DNA of the CDR3 is TGTGCCAGCAGTTACTCGGGACCGAATTATGGCTACACCTTC. This sequence joins TRBV6-2 or TRBV6-3 and TRBJ1-2; a possible D gene is TRBD1 (5 bases). Trimming took off 0 bases at V and 5 bases at J, with 10 bases between the two ends. The CDR3 loop spans 14 amino acids. Germline-derived CDR1 and CDR2 are MNHEY and SVGEGT.

Points on this clone: Germline is not matched at one junction end, which may reflect a read error. The V gene is TRBV6-5, the J gene TRBJ2-7; 11 bases are shared with TRBD2. This CDR3 has 16 amino acids. Germline-derived CDR1 and CDR2 are MNHEY and SVGAGI. This chain's CDR3 is CANSYSTSGSPYEQYF. In DNA, the CDR3 is TGTGCCAACAGTTACTCTACTAGCGGGAGTCCCTACGAGCAGTACTTC.

The rearrangement uses TRBV2 and TRBJ2-5, with a weak D call TRBD2 (5 bases). From germline, CDR1 is SNHLY and CDR2 FYNNEI. The V gene lost 8 bases and the J gene lost 0 bases, with 13 bases spanning the gap. The CDR3 sequence is 14 residues long. The CDR3 nucleotides are TGTGCCAGCCTCGCGGGCGGGTACCAAGAGACCCAGTACTTC. This encodes CASLAGGYQETQYF.

This clone was recorded once. The chain couples TRBV4-1 to TRBJ1-4, with D perhaps TRBD1 (5 bases). Trimming cost V 5 bases and J 4 bases, with 14 bases left between them. The CDR3 sequence is 15 residues long. Germline V gene lookup returns CDR1 MGHRA and CDR2 YSYEKL. CDR3 DNA sequence: TGCGCCAGCAGCGGAACGGGACTCGTTAATGAAAAACTGTTTTTT. Encoded protein: CASSGTGLVNEKLFF.

This clone occurred a few times. This chain joins TRBV20-1 and TRBJ2-7, with TRBD2 matching over 10 bases. The CDR3 length is 13 residues. With V trimmed by 2 bases and J by 3 bases, 1 base remained unmatched. Germline lookup yields CDR1 DFQATT and CDR2 SNEGSKA (reference sequence). CDR3 residues: CSARSSGSYEQYF. Written as DNA, the CDR3 is TGCAGTGCTAGATCTAGCGGGAGCTACGAGCAGTACTTC.

In this sample, this clone turned up many times. Other DNA sequences of this sample code for an identical CDR3. The gene calls are TRBV27 and TRBJ1-5; 8 bases fit TRBD1. CDR3 size: 14 residues. The germline V gene has CDR1 MNHEY and CDR2 SMNVEV (reference sequence). Trimming took 1 base from V and 5 from J; bases not matched to a gene: 1. CDR3 nucleotide sequence: TGTGCCAGCAGTTTATACAGGGGGGATCAGCCCCAGCATTTT. It codes for CASSLYRGDQPQHF.

The rearrangement joins TRBV20-1 to TRBJ2-1; D remains ambiguous. CDR3 length: 12 residues. Trimming removed 5 bases from V and 4 bases from J, with 9 bases in between. Germline V gives CDR1 DFQATT, CDR2 SNEGSKA (reference sequence). DNA for the CDR3: TGCAGTGCTTCTCCCAGTTACAATGAGCAGTTCTTC. It codes for CSASPSYNEQFF.

This clone is judged medium-sized (0.01 to 0.1%). J is TRBJ1-2 and V is TRBV29-1; 10 bases agree with TRBD1. This CDR3 comprises 17 residues. V shed 8 bases and J 1 base; nucleotides not matched to a gene: 16. Germline V CDR1 and CDR2: SQVTM, ANQGSEA. CDR3 coding DNA: TGCAGCACCCTCCGGGGGGACAGGGGAATGAGTAACTATGGCTACACCTTC. It specifies CSTLRGDRGMSNYGYTF.